This TCR beta chain came from a study of vaccination and CD4 T cells after COVID-19 (dated by TCRdb to between 2021 and 2024). Study-level background: Convalescent patients had a positive SARS-CoV-2 result on nasal swab PCR, and of these patients, several had mild disease and one had severe disease. Six males and four females were included in the convalescent cohort, with two Hispanic individuals, seven Caucasians, two Asians and one multiracial person represented. Participants received two doses of either the Pfizer-BioNTech BNT162b2 vaccine (n=8) or the Moderna mRNA-1273 vaccine (n=2). Post-COVID blood samples were collected from convalescent patients a median of roughly 100 days after diagnosis, with a range of roughly 30 to 161 days. Post-vaccine blood samples were collected a median of about 72 days after the second vaccine dose, ranging from roughly 12 to 241 days. Overlapping spike peptide pools from SARS-CoV-2 and from the common cold coronaviruses HCoV-NL63, HCoV-OC43 and HCoV-229E were used as culture stimuli. In control cultures, a CEFX viral epitope pool was used as positive control, an HIV-1 Nef peptide pool was used as negative control, or no peptide was added. In 9 to 11 COVID-19 convalescent patients and 4 infection-naive healthy vaccine recipients, researchers compared the spike-specific CD4+ TCR repertoire from before mRNA vaccination with the repertoire from after. What the research found in general, with its limitations: Although the median number of SARS-CoV-2-reactive clonotypes went up from some 23 after infection to 35 to 40 after vaccination, the increase was not significant. The study included relatively few convalescent patients and did not analyze early timepoints after natural infection. Nearly all vaccine-specific clones in convalescent patients (304 of 307) were mono-reactive for SARS-CoV-2 spike rather than cross-reactive with common cold coronaviruses. In convalescent patients, a median roughly 88% of post-vaccine SARS-CoV-2-reactive clones were detected only after vaccination, suggesting vaccine-specific priming.

The receptor library was made with PCR. DNA from cultured CD4+ T cells underwent TCR sequencing with the Oncomine TCR Beta short-read assay at the Johns Hopkins FTIC core. Genomic DNA was extracted from the cultured CD4+ T cells with the QIAamp micro DNA kit. Oncomine TCR Beta libraries from cultured CD4+ T cells were pooled with unique dual indexes and sequenced on an Illumina iSeq 100. Per the original workflow: Non-productive sequences were removed, and CDR3s that did not start with C, did not end with F or W, or were shorter than 7 amino acids were discarded. Antigen-specific clonotypes were identified with the MANAFEST web application by comparing peptide-stimulated wells with reference and other culture wells. An FDR below 0.05, an odds ratio above 5, and a productive frequency above 0.1% in at least two of three replicate wells were required for clones to be considered positive. A clonotype was classed as cross-reactive if the clonotype showed significant expansion both in SARS-CoV-2 spike wells and in at least one common cold coronavirus spike condition. CDR3 homology was assessed with Levenshtein distances (stringdist) and unrooted phylogenetic trees (ape) in R version 3.6.1. The raw public data were reprocessed by TCRdb itself: fastp quality trimming at Q25, MiXCR clonotype calling, in-frame beta chains only. Under each unique CDR3 protein, matching rows form one entry showing the most common genes and DNA. The authors' filters were not applied to this entry. Present in this sample are about 12,000 distinct CDR3 sequences, around 48% of which were seen just once. Jointly, the top ten make up 20% to 25% of the sample.

The CDR3 holds 16 amino acids from the cysteine to the phenylalanine. The only DNA kept is the CDR3, 48 bases in frame from the first base. From a lookup of the germline V gene, CDR1 and CDR2 are SGHRS and YFSETQ. V lost 7 bases and J lost 0 bases; the stretch between them is 16 bases long. This clonotype is labeled medium-sized (0.01 to 0.1%). There is no known antigen for this receptor. No clone much larger than this one lies a single base away; base qualities are absent. Sample treatment or condition, as interpreted from the label and publication: approximately nine-day PBMC culture with coronavirus spike peptide pools or control peptides (ViraFEST assay). To expand antigen-specific T cells with peptide pools and then pick out the expanded clonotypes through TCR sequencing, the study relied on the ViraFEST assay. The convalescent patients' positive SARS-CoV-2 PCR tests fell between March and December 2020, which was before the Alpha, Beta and Delta variants emerged in the United States. Each well held 2.2 million or so PBMCs cultured in IMDM containing about 5% human AB serum and around 10 IU/ml IL-2, with 8.5 to 10 ug/ml peptide pools added. On days 3 and 7, half of the culture medium was replaced with fresh IL-2-containing medium. Once the cells had been in culture for roughly 10 days, the EasySep CD4+ T cell isolation kit was used to isolate CD4+ T cells by negative selection. PBMCs were separated from whole blood using Ficoll-Paque Plus gradient centrifugation and then either used fresh or cryopreserved at -140C. Triplicate wells were generally used for each culture condition.

The sequence derives from a human donor who had recovered from COVID-19. The V gene is TRBV5-1 and the J gene is TRBJ2-2, with TRBD1 perhaps the D gene, on 5 matching bases. The sequenced sample consisted of CD4+ T cells from blood, cultured in vitro. The nucleotide sequence is TGCGCCAGCCGCGAAGGAGCACAGGCGAACACCGGGGAGCTGTTTTTT. It specifies CASREGAQANTGELFF.